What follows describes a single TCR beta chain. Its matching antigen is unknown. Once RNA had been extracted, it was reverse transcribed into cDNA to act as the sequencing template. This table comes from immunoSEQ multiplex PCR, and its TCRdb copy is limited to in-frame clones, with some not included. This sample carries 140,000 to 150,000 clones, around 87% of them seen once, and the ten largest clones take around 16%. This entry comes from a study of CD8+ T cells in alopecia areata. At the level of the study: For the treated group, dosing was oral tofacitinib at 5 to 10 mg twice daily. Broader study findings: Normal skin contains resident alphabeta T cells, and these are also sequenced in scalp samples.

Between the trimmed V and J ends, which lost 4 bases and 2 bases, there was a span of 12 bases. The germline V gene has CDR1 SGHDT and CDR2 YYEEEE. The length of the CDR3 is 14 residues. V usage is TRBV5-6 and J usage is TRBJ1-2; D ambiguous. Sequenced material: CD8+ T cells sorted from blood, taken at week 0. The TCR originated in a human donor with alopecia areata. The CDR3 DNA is TGTGCCAGCAGCCCTCGGACGTCCAACTATGGCTACACCTTC. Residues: CASSPRTSNYGYTF. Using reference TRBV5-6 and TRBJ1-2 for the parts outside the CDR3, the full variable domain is DAGVTQSPTHLIKTRGQQVTLRCSPKSGHDTVSWYQQALGQGPQFIFQYYEEEERQRGNFPDRFSGHQFPNYSSELNVNALLLGDSALYLCASSPRTSNYGYTFGSGTRLTVV.